The source of this T cell receptor (beta chain) is a study of multiple sclerosis patients with progressive multifocal leukoencephalopathy. The ends were cut back, 1 base at V and 6 bases at J, with 15 bases in the middle. The CDR3 loop spans 15 amino acids. Germline V lookup: CDR1 MNHEY, CDR2 SMNVEV (reference sequence). General study points: PML-onset expanded TRB clones were detectable before and during natalizumab therapy.

Profiled with immunoSEQ multiplex PCR; TCRdb holds only in-frame clones, not every one. The repertoire has 30,000 or so clones, about nine tenths of them found once; the top ten carry about 1.5%. About this clone itself: The target antigen is unknown.

Time point noted: before natalizumab initiation. The chain carries TRBV27 and TRBJ1-2; TRBD1 is a possible D gene (5 bases). The receptor was isolated from a human donor with multiple sclerosis. The sample comprised PBMCs. The DNA of the CDR3 is TGTGCCAGCAGTTTATTAGCTGGGGGTTATAATGGCTACACCTTC. Protein sequence: CASSLLAGGYNGYTF.